Included here is one T cell receptor (beta chain) sequence, with context. What it recognizes is unknown. Germline V gene sequence: CDR1 SNHLY, CDR2 FYNNEI. The CDR3 is 15 residues long. V was trimmed by 2 bases and J by 3 bases, leaving 14 bases between them. Assay: immunoSEQ multiplex PCR; the TCRdb copy retains only in-frame clones and omits some. The data show millions of clones, about 95% seen once. CD8 cells regarded as naive lacked CD45RO, were positively chosen for CCR7, and omitted terminally differentiated effector memory CD45RA+ cells. Every contributor of samples was a Caucasian grown-up residing in Nashville, Tennessee. The entry originates in a study of shared clonotypes between healthy human individuals. General study points: Donor scarcity curtailed the genetic and exposure-history diversity represented herein.

The source material was naive CD8+ T cells sorted from blood. The gene calls are TRBV2 and TRBJ2-7; D may be TRBD1 (6 bases). The receptor was isolated from a man aged 18 to 29 in good health. CDR3 nucleotides: TGTGCCAGCAGTGAATTTAGTGGACAGAACTACGAGCAGTACTTC. Translation gives CASSEFSGQNYEQYF.